Listed below are T cell receptor beta chains from one sample, sequenced in a study of T cell responses to AZD1222 COVID-19 vaccine. Using immunoSEQ multiplex PCR, the repertoire was profiled, and TCRdb retains in-frame clones only, with some absent. The sample contains about 120,000 clones, roughly 89% of which appear only once. The sample consisted of peripheral blood, taken on day 0 of AZD1222 vaccination. These receptors all stem from an adult in good health. Both conserved end residues are part of each CDR3. D genes are given only for firm matches. Clone size appears in some rows only: once, few, many, or a class for an expanded clone.

len	abundance	v_gene	j_gene	d_gene	CDR3nt	CDR3aa
14	NA	TRBV11-2	TRBJ1-5	NA	TGTGCCAGCAGCTTTGGACAAGATAATCAGCCCCAGCATTTT	CASSFGQDNQPQHF
18	NA	TRBV15	TRBJ2-6	TRBD2	TGTGCCACCGGCAGAGGTGAGGGGAGGGTCTCTGGGGCCAACGTCCTGACTTTC	CATGRGEGRVSGANVLTF
17	once	TRBV7-9	TRBJ2-3	TRBD1	TGTGCCAGCAGCTTAGAAGCCGGTACAGGGGCTACAGATACGCAGTATTTT	CASSLEAGTGATDTQYF
14	NA	TRBV2	TRBJ1-2	NA	TGTGCCAGCATAGGGGGAACAGGTGACTATGGCTACACCTTC	CASIGGTGDYGYTF
13	NA	TRBV24-1	TRBJ2-1	NA	TGTGCCACCAGTGATGGGGCCGTAGGCCGGCAGTTCTTC	CATSDGAVGRQFF
14	NA	TRBV10-2	TRBJ2-7	NA	TGCGCCAGCGGCGGGGGGACAGGGACCTACGAGCAGTACTTC	CASGGGTGTYEQYF
11	NA	TRBV28	TRBJ1-4	NA	TGTGCCAGCAGTACCAGGGTAGGACTGTTTTTT	CASSTRVGLFF
14	NA	TRBV19	TRBJ1-2	NA	TGTGCCAGTAGTGAGTCTACAGGCCCTTATGGCTACACCTTC	CASSESTGPYGYTF
14	NA	TRBV5-3	TRBJ1-3	TRBD1	TGTGCCAGACCATCAGGGGGTCCTGGAAACACCATATATTTT	CARPSGGPGNTIYF
15	NA	TRBV4-2	TRBJ2-7	TRBD1	TGTGCCAGCAGCCAAGTAGGGACAGGGGTCTACGAGCAGTACTTC	CASSQVGTGVYEQYF
17	NA	TRBV4-1	TRBJ1-5	NA	TGCGCCAGCAGCCAAGATCGGATTTCTAGGAGCAATCAGCCCCAGCATTTT	CASSQDRISRSNQPQHF
12	NA	TRBV7-9	TRBJ2-7	NA	TGTGCCAGCAGCTCGGCTACCTACGAGCAGTACTTC	CASSSATYEQYF
13	NA	TRBV19	TRBJ1-2	TRBD1	TGTGCCAGTCGACAGGGGGCGGCCTATGGCTACACCTTC	CASRQGAAYGYTF
12	NA	TRBV5-4	TRBJ2-5	NA	TGTGCCAGCAGCACCCTCAGAGAGACCCAGTACTTC	CASSTLRETQYF
16	NA	TRBV5-1	TRBJ2-3	NA	TGCGCCAGCAGTAATACCCCCAGCACCTCCACAGATACGCAGTATTTT	CASSNTPSTSTDTQYF
15	NA	TRBV7-9	TRBJ2-3	NA	TGTGCCAGCAGCTTAGATTCTAGCCGGCAGGATACGCAGTATTTT	CASSLDSSRQDTQYF
13	NA	TRBV11-2	TRBJ1-1	NA	TGTGCCAGCAGCTTGGACGAACCCACTGAAGCTTTCTTT	CASSLDEPTEAFF
13	once	TRBV7-2	TRBJ2-1	NA	TGTGCCAGCAGCTTAGGAAACGGGGGAGAGCAGTTCTTC	CASSLGNGGEQFF
16	few	TRBV7-2	TRBJ2-7	NA	TGTGCCAGCAGCTTAATAGGGGCTCCCCAGATCTACGAGCAGTACTTC	CASSLIGAPQIYEQYF
15	NA	TRBV5-5	TRBJ2-5	NA	TGTGCCAGCAGCTTGATCGTCTCAGGGTGGAAGACCCAGTACTTC	CASSLIVSGWKTQYF
15	NA	TRBV6-4	TRBJ1-6	NA	TGTGCCAGCAGTGACGGCAGGGGCGAGAATTCACCCCTCCACTTT	CASSDGRGENSPLHF
19	NA	TRBV3-1/TRBV3-2	TRBJ2-1	NA	TGTGCCAGCAGCCAATCCACCCCTAGCGCCCGGAGCTCCTACAATGAGCAGTTCTTC	CASSQSTPSARSSYNEQFF